These 18 T cell receptor beta chains were sequenced from one sample in a study of cytomegalovirus exposure and HLA in healthy donors. Vbeta (60) and Jbeta (13) primers were used in the PCR. The table came from immunoSEQ multiplex PCR; TCRdb's copy has only in-frame clones and leaves some out. The table has approximately 150,000 clones, 65% to 80% seen once. Sequences were obtained from PBMCs. Receptors were obtained from a woman aged 40-49 years in good health and CMV-seropositive.

This sequence joins TRBV28 and TRBJ1-2, with D hard to call. V was pared by 6 bases and J by 5 bases, with 13 bases between. Germline V CDR1 and CDR2: MDHEN, SYDVKM. This CDR3 region has 13 residues. As DNA, the CDR3 is TGTGCCAGCAGACAACAGACCAATTATGGCTACACCTTC. Its protein is CASRQQTNYGYTF.

The rearrangement joins TRBV11-2 to TRBJ2-1; a possible D gene is TRBD2 (7 bases). V was pared by 6 bases and J by 8 bases, with 20 bases between. The CDR3 is 15 residues long. CDR1 is SGHAT, CDR2 FQNNGV, per germline. CDR3 sequence: CASRPISGGLDEQFF. CDR3 sequence (DNA): TGTGCCAGCAGACCTATTTCGGGGGGCCTGGATGAGCAGTTCTTC.

This chain links TRBV5-6 with TRBJ2-1; 7 nucleotides align to TRBD2. There are 16 residues in the CDR3. V lost 3 bases, J lost 11 bases, and 17 bases stayed unmatched. Per the germline V gene, CDR1 is SGHDT and CDR2 is YYEEEE. The CDR3 spells CASSSTGPRDYAKQFF. Written as DNA, the CDR3 is TGTGCCAGCAGCTCTACTGGACCCCGGGACTACGCAAAGCAGTTCTTC.

The V gene is TRBV7-8, the J gene TRBJ1-2; D unclear. The germline V and J ends were trimmed by 5 bases and 5 bases, with 18 bases remaining between them. Germline values: CDR1 SGHVS, CDR2 FQNEAQ. The CDR3 consists of 15 residues. Here the CDR3 DNA reads TGTGCCAGCAGCAAGACTCGGGGTCTCGAGTATGGCTACACCTTC. Translating it yields CASSKTRGLEYGYTF.

This rearrangement joins TRBV6-1 to TRBJ1-1; 7 bases fit TRBD1. The V gene end was trimmed by 5 bases and the J gene end by 1 base; junction bases not matched to a gene: 7. The CDR3 is made up of 15 amino acids. Germline V lookup: CDR1 MNHNS, CDR2 SASEGT. The CDR3 region has the DNA TGTGCCAGCAGTTCCAGGGGGAAGGGGAACACTGAAGCTTTCTTT. Amino acid sequence: CASSSRGKGNTEAFF.

This rearrangement joins TRBV28 to TRBJ2-3; 8 bases are shared with TRBD2. The J segment lost 0 bases and the V segment lost 4 bases, leaving 6 bases of the junction unmatched. CDR1 MDHEN and CDR2 SYDVKM come from the germline V gene. CDR3 length: 16 amino acids. The CDR3 loop is CASSSHSGISTDTQYF. The CDR3 region has the DNA TGTGCCAGCAGTTCACATAGCGGGATAAGCACAGATACGCAGTATTTT.

The chain has TRBV30 and TRBJ2-7, with 12 bases fitting TRBD2. V lost 3 bases, J lost 3 bases, and 12 bases stayed unmatched. The CDR3 is 17 residues long. In germline, CDR1 is GTSNPN, CDR2 SVGIG (reference sequence). CDR3 loop: CAWSRGTSGLIVYEQYF. Here the CDR3 DNA reads TGTGCCTGGAGCCGAGGGACTAGCGGGCTTATAGTCTACGAGCAGTACTTC. Full variable domain (rest looked up from reference TRBV30 and TRBJ2-7): SQTIHQWPATLVQPVGSPLSLECTVEGTSNPNLYWYRQAAGRGLQLLFYSVGIGQISSEVPQNLSASRPQDRQFILSSKKLLLSDSGFYLCAWSRGTSGLIVYEQYFGPGTRLTVT.

V usage is TRBV19 and J usage is TRBJ1-1; D not resolved. The germline V gene encodes CDR1 LNHDA and CDR2 SQIVND (reference sequence). This CDR3 has 13 residues. Trimming took 3 bases from V and 1 from J, leaving 6 bases between them. The CDR3 reads CASSIDKNTEAFF. The CDR3 DNA reads as TGTGCCAGTAGTATTGACAAGAACACTGAAGCTTTCTTT.

The CDR3 DNA sequence: TGCGCCAGCAGCTTGACGCCCTCGGGGGAAAACTATGGCTACACCTTC. This gives the protein CASSLTPSGENYGYTF. The chain recombines TRBV5-1 with TRBJ1-2; maybe TRBD1 (5 bases). The CDR3 runs 16 residues. Germline loops: CDR1 SGHRS, CDR2 YFSETQ. The V and J ends lost 1 base and 2 bases respectively, with 15 bases between them.

The chain uses TRBV7-9 and TRBJ2-3; D perhaps matches TRBD2 (5 bases). CDR1 and CDR2 from the germline V gene are SEHNR and FQNEAQ (reference sequence). Trimming took off 5 bases at V and 3 bases at J, with 15 bases between the two ends. CDR3 length equals 15 residues. DNA for the CDR3: TGTGCCAGCAGCGACGGAGACCGGGAAACAGATACGCAGTATTTT. Its translation is CASSDGDRETDTQYF.

This clone showed up just a few times. The chain joins TRBV30 to TRBJ2-7, with a weak D call TRBD1 (6 bases). This CDR3 contains 15 residues. Trimming cost V 0 bases and J 6 bases, with 18 bases left between them. The germline gives CDR1 GTSNPN, CDR2 SVGIG (reference sequence). The CDR3 nucleotides are TGTGCCTGGAGTGTCAAGGTCTTGGGGGCTGTCGAGCAGTACTTC. It translates to CAWSVKVLGAVEQYF.

The chain joins TRBV25-1 to TRBJ1-5; D gene unclear. This CDR3 has 14 amino acids. Germline-derived CDR1 and CDR2 are MGHDK and SYGVNS. V lost 0 bases and J lost 4, with 7 bases in between. The CDR3, as DNA: TGTGCCAGCAGTGAATATGGAGATAATCAGCCCCAGCATTTT. Protein sequence: CASSEYGDNQPQHF.

The chain combines TRBV19 with TRBJ1-2; 7 bases agree with TRBD1. This CDR3 has 13 residues. Germline trimming cut 7 bases from V and 6 bases from J; bases unmatched to any gene: 8. Germline V CDR1 and CDR2: LNHDA, SQIVND (reference sequence). The CDR3 protein is CASKTRGQDGYTF. CDR3 DNA sequence: TGTGCCAGTAAGACGAGGGGGCAGGATGGCTACACCTTC.

The chain is built from TRBV19 and TRBJ1-1, with TRBD1 matching over 7 bases. Germline assignment: CDR1 LNHDA and CDR2 SQIVND (reference sequence). V dropped 6 bases and J dropped 3; count of bases not matched to a gene: 7. The CDR3 totals 14 residues. The CDR3 nucleotides read TGTGCCAGTAGCCCGACAGGGTGGTACACTGAAGCTTTCTTT. Amino acids: CASSPTGWYTEAFF.

This clone was seen only once. Because it lacks the conserved phenylalanine or tryptophan at the end, this CDR3 is likely a read error. The DNA is left out, because the CDR3 cannot be placed on it with certainty; the CDR3 is given as TCRdb lists it. The CDR3 sequence is CASSLDLASGPGR. The gene calls are TRBV11-2 and TRBJ1-6. The CDR3 is made up of 13 amino acids, end residues included. Germline loops: CDR1 SGHAT, CDR2 FQNNGV.

The CDR3 sequence is CASRQPQGKDNEQFF. The CDR3 DNA follows: TGTGCCAGCCGACAGCCACAGGGGAAGGATAATGAGCAGTTCTTC. The V gene is TRBV5-4, the J gene TRBJ2-1; TRBD1 matches at 7 bases. Unmatched junction bases numbered 14, after V lost 7 bases and J lost 7 bases. This CDR3 has 15 residues. CDR1 and CDR2 (germline): SGHNT, YYREEE (reference sequence).

This clone was seen a handful of times. The chain couples TRBV7-2 to TRBJ2-1, with 13 bases aligning to TRBD2. The CDR3 runs to 17 residues. Germline CDR1 is SGHTA and CDR2 is FQGNSA. V shed 8 bases and J 9 bases; nucleotides not matched to a gene: 16. The CDR3 sequence: CASGSRTSGGFKVEQFF. CDR3 sequence (DNA): TGTGCCAGCGGATCTCGGACTAGCGGGGGATTCAAGGTTGAGCAGTTCTTC.

For this clone: The germline gene is not matched at one end of the junction; a read error may be the cause. J is TRBJ1-1 and V is TRBV2; D perhaps matches TRBD1 (6 bases). CDR3 length: 14 amino acids. The germline gives CDR1 SNHLY, CDR2 FYNNEI. The CDR3 protein is CASGEQGYPTEAFF. The CDR3 region has the DNA TGTGCCAGCGGTGAACAGGGATACCCCACTGAAGCTTTCTTT.